This T cell receptor (beta chain) appears in the sequencing data of a study of blood T cell repertoires in COVID-19. For the study at large: The origin of the acute and convalescent COVID-19 samples was the United States, Italy and Spain.

The CDR3 loop spans 13 amino acids. V lost 2 bases and J 10 bases, leaving 13 bases between the germline ends. The germline V gene has CDR1 SGHRS and CDR2 YFSETQ. The protocol was immunoSEQ multiplex PCR, while the TCRdb copy is restricted to in-frame clones and leaves out a portion. The data contain about 220,000 clones, approximately 80% of them singletons. Participant age was roughly 18 to 89 years, and participants resided in about two dozen US areas. Source material: PBMCs or T cells enriched from blood (not recorded which). The TCR sequence derives from a woman in her fifties or sixties who had recovered from COVID-19. The chain is built from TRBV5-1 and TRBJ2-1; D is possibly TRBD1 (6 bases). CDR3 nucleotide sequence: TGCGCCAGCAGCTTAGGTACAGGGTTAGAGCAGTTCTTC. Translation gives CASSLGTGLEQFF.